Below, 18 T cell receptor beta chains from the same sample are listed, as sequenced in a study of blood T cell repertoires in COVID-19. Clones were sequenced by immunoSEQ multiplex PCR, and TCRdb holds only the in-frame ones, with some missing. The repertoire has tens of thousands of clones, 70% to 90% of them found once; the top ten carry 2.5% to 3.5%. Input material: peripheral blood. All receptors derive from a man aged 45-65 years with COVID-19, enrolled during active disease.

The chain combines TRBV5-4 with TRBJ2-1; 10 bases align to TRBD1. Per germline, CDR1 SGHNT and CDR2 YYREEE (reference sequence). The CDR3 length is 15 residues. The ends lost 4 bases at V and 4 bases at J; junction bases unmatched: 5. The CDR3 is CASSPTGGAYNEQFF. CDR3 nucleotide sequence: TGTGCCAGCAGCCCGACAGGGGGCGCGTACAATGAGCAGTTCTTC. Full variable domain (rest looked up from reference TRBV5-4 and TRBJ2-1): ETGVTQSPTHLIKTRGQQVTLRCSSQSGHNTVSWYQQALGQGPQFIFQYYREEENGRGNFPPRFSGLQFPNYSSELNVNALELDDSALYLCASSPTGGAYNEQFFGPGTRLTVL.

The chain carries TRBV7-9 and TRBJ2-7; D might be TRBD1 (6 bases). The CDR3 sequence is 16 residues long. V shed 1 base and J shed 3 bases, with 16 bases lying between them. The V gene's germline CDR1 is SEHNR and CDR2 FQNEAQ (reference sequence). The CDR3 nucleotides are TGTGCCAGCAGCTTAGAGTATGGGGGCACCAACTACGAGCAGTACTTC. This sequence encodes CASSLEYGGTNYEQYF.

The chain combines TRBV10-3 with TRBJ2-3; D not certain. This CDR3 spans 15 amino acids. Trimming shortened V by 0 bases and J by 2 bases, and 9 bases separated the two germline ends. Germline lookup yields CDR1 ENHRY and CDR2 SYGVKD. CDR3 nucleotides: TGTGCCATCAGTGAGTCACACCTTTCCACAGATACGCAGTATTTT. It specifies CAISESHLSTDTQYF.

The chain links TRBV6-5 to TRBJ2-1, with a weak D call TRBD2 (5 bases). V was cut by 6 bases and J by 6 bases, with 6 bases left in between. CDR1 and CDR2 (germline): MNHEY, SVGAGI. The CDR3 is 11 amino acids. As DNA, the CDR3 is TGTGCCAGCAGCGGACTCAATGAGCAGTTCTTC. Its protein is CASSGLNEQFF.

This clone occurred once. CDR3 amino acids: CAWRPPGSTEAFF. The CDR3 DNA is TGTGCCTGGAGGCCGCCCGGGTCCACTGAAGCTTTCTTT. This rearrangement joins TRBV30 to TRBJ1-1; D gene ambiguous. The CDR3 is made up of 13 amino acids. Germline V CDR1 and CDR2: GTSNPN, SVGIG (reference sequence). V dropped 3 bases and J dropped 4 bases, with 12 bases sitting between them.

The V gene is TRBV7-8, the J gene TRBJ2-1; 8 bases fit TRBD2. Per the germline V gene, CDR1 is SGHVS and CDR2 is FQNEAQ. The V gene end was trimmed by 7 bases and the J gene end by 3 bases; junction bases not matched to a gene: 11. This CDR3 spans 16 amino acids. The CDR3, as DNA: TGTGCCAGCAACCCAGTCGACGCGGGGGGCTACAATGAGCAGTTCTTC. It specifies CASNPVDAGGYNEQFF.

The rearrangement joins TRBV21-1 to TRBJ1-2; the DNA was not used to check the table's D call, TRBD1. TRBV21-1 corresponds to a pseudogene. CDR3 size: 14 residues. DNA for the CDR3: TGTGCCAGCATTTACCGCTTCCAGGGGGACGGCTACACCTTC. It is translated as CASIYRFQGDGYTF.

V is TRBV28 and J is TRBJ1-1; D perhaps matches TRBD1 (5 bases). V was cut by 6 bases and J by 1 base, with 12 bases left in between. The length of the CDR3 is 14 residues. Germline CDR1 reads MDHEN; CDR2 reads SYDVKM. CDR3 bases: TGTGCCAGCAGAACTACCAGGGCGAACACTGAAGCTTTCTTT. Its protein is CASRTTRANTEAFF.

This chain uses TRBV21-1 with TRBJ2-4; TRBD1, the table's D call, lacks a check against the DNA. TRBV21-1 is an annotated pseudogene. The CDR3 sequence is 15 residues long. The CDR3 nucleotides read TGTGCCAGCAGCAAACAGGCAGGGGCCAAAAACATTCAGTACTTC. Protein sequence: CASSKQAGAKNIQYF.

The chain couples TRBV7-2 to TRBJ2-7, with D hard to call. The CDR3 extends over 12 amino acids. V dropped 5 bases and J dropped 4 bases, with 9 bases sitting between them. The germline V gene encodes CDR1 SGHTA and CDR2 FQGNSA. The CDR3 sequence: CASSASTYEQYF. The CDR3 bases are TGTGCCAGCAGCGCCTCCACATACGAGCAGTACTTC.

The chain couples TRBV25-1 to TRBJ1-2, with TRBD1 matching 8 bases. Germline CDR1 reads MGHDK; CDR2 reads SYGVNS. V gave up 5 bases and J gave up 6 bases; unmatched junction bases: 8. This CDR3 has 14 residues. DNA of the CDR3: TGTGCCAGCAGTTCTTTACAGGGGGGGGATGGCTACACCTTC. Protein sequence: CASSSLQGGDGYTF.

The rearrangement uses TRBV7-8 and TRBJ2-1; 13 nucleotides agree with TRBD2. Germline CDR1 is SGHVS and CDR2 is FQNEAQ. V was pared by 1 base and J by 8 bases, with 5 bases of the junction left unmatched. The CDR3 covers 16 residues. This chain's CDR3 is CASSLDTSGGAYEQFF. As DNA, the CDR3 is TGTGCCAGCAGCTTAGACACTAGCGGGGGGGCATATGAGCAGTTCTTC.

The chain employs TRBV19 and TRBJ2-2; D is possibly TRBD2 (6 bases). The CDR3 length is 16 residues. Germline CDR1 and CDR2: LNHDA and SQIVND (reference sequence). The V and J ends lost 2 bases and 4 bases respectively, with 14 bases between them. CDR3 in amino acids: CASSILGRLATGELFF. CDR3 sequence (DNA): TGTGCCAGTAGTATATTAGGGAGGTTGGCCACCGGGGAGCTGTTTTTT.

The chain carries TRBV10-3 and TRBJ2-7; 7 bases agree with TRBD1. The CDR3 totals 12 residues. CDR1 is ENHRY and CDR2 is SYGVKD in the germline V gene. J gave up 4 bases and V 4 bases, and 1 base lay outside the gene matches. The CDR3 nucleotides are TGTGCCATCAGTGGACAGGGATACGAGCAGTACTTC. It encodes CAISGQGYEQYF.

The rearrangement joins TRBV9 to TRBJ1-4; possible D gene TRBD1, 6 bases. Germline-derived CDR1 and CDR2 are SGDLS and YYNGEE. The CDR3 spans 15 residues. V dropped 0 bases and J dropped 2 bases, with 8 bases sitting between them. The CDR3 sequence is CASSVAQGTNEKLFF. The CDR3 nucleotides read TGTGCCAGCAGCGTAGCCCAGGGGACTAATGAAAAACTGTTTTTT.

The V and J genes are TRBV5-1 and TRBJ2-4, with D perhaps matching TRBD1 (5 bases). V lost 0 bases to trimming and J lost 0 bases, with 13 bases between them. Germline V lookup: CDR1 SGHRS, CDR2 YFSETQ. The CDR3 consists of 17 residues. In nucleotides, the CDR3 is TGCGCCAGCAGCTTGGAAGGGGTTTCGGTAGCCAAAAACATTCAGTACTTC. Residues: CASSLEGVSVAKNIQYF. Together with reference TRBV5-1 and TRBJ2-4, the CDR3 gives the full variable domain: KAGVTQTPRYLIKTRGQQVTLSCSPISGHRSVSWYQQTPGQGLQFLFEYFSETQRNKGNFPGRFSGRQFSNSRSEMNVSTLELGDSALYLCASSLEGVSVAKNIQYFGAGTRLSVL.

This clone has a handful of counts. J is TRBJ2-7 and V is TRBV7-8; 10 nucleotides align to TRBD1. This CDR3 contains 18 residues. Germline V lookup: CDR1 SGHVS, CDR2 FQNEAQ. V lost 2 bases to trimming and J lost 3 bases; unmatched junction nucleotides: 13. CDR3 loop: CASSLRTREGDRGYEQYF. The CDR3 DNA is TGTGCCAGCAGCTTACGGACCCGAGAGGGGGACAGGGGCTACGAGCAGTACTTC.

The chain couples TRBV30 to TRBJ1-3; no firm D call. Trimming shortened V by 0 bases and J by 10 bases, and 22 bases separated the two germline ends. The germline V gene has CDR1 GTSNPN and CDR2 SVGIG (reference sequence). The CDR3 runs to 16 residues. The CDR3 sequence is CAWSVPIEPLGRTIYF. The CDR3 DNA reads TGTGCCTGGAGTGTACCTATCGAGCCCCTGGGGAGGACCATATATTTT. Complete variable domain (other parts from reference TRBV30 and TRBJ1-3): SQTIHQWPATLVQPVGSPLSLECTVEGTSNPNLYWYRQAAGRGLQLLFYSVGIGQISSEVPQNLSASRPQDRQFILSSKKLLLSDSGFYLCAWSVPIEPLGRTIYFGEGSWLTVV.